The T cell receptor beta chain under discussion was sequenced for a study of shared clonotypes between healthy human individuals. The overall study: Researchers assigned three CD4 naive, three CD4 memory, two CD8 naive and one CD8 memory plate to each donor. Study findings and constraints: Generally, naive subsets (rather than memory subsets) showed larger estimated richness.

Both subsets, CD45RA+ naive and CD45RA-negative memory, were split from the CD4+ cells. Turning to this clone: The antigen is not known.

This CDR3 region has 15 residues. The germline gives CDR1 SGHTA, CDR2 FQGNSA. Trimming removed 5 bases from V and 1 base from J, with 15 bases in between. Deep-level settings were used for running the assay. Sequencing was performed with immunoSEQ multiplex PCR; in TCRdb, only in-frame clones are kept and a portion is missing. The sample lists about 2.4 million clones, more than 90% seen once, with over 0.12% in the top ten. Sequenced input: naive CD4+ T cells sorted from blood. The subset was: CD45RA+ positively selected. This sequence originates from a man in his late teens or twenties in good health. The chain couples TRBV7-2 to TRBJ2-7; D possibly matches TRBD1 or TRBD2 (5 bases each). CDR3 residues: CASSMGTGKSYEQYF. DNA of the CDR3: TGTGCCAGCAGCATGGGGACCGGTAAATCCTACGAGCAGTACTTC.